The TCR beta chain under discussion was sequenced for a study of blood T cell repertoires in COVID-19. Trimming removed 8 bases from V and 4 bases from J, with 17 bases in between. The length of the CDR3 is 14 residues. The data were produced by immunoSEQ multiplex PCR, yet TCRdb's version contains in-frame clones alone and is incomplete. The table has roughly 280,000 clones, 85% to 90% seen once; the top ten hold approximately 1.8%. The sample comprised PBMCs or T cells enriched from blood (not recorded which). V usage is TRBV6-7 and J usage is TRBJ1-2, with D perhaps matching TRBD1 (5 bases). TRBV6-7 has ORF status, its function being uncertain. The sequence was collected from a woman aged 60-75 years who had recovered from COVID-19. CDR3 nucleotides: TGTGCCAGCGGACGTCACAGGCCCTGCTATGGCTACACCTTC. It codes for CASGRHRPCYGYTF.